The rows below give T cell receptor beta chains drawn from one sample of a study of T cells in Graves' hyperthyroidism and ophthalmopathy. Via MiXCR, TCRdb re-called the multiplex PCR reads, giving one row per CDR3 protein. This sample has around 300,000 distinct CDR3 sequences, with about 20% found just once. Sequencing input: blood. All receptors derive from a man under 40 with Graves' ophthalmopathy. CDR3s include the opening cysteine and the closing phenylalanine or tryptophan. A D gene is named only where the DNA matches it firmly. Size values are once, few and many counts, or a class for expanded clones, and some rows have none.

j_call clone_size v_call d_call cdr3_nt cdr3_aa
TRBJ2-3 - TRBV10-3 - TGTGCCATCAGTGAGAGGAGCGCTGACACAGATACGCAGTATTTT CAISERSADTDTQYF
TRBJ2-7 once TRBV6-1 - TGTGCCAGCAGTCCCTCCGGTCAGGTTTTTTACGAGCAGTACTTC CASSPSGQVFYEQYF
TRBJ2-3 many TRBV20-1 - TGCAGTGCTAGAGATCAGGGGGGAACGAGCACAGATACGCAGTATTTT CSARDQGGTSTDTQYF
TRBJ2-7 few TRBV2 - TGTGCCAGCAGTGAAGCCGGGACGGCGACCTACGAGCAGTACTTC CASSEAGTATYEQYF
TRBJ2-1 - TRBV11-1 TRBD1 TGCGCCAGCAGCGAACAGGGGGCGAGGTACAATGAGCAGTTCTTC CASSEQGARYNEQFF
TRBJ1-2 - TRBV27 - TGTGCCAGCAGTTTAGCGGGACTGAGCTATGGCTACACCTTC CASSLAGLSYGYTF
TRBJ2-1 few TRBV15 - TGTGCCACCAGCGTAGGCCGGAGCGATGAGCAGTTCTTC CATSVGRSDEQFF
TRBJ2-7 - TRBV28 TRBD1 TGTGCCAGCAGTTTAGTGGTCAGGGGGCGACCCGATTCGACCTACGAGCAGTACTTC CASSLVVRGRPDSTYEQYF
TRBJ1-1 - TRBV9 - TGTGCCAGCAGCGGATCCGGGACAACGAACACTGAAGCTTTCTTT CASSGSGTTNTEAFF
TRBJ2-3 - TRBV7-3 - TGTGCCAGCAGCTTAACTGGGACGGCTAGCACAGATACGCAGTATTTT CASSLTGTASTDTQYF
TRBJ2-2 many TRBV12-3/TRBV12-4 TRBD1 TGTGCCAGCAGTTACCCGACAGGGGGCGGGAACACCGGGGAGCTGTTTTTT CASSYPTGGGNTGELFF
TRBJ2-5 many TRBV7-8 TRBD2 TGTGCCAGCAGCCGGACTAGCGGGAGCGGTGAGACCCAGTACTTC CASSRTSGSGETQYF
TRBJ2-7 - TRBV30 - TGTGCCTGGAGTGCGGACTTAGCGACCAACTACGAGCAGTACTTC CAWSADLATNYEQYF
TRBJ2-7 - TRBV6-1 - TGTGCCACCCGGGGAGCGGACATCGGGACGCACTACGAGCAGTACTTC CATRGADIGTHYEQYF
TRBJ2-2 few TRBV12-3/TRBV12-4 - TGTGCCAGCAGCCCCCTATCTGGGAGTGCCGGGGAGCTGTTTTTT CASSPLSGSAGELFF
TRBJ2-7 - TRBV12-3/TRBV12-4 - TGTGCCAGCAGTTTGGAGGGGTCCCTTTCCTACTACGAGCAGTACTTC CASSLEGSLSYYEQYF
TRBJ1-2 - TRBV7-3 - TGTGCCAGCAGCTTAAACAGGGCCTCTGGCTACACCTTC CASSLNRASGYTF
TRBJ2-3 - TRBV6-1 - TGTGCCAGCAATGTACAGGGGAGGGACACAGATACGCAGTATTTT CASNVQGRDTDTQYF
TRBJ2-5 - TRBV20-1 - TGCAGTGCTAGACCTTCCGGACAGGGAGGGATGCTGGAGACCCAGTACTTC CSARPSGQGGMLETQYF
TRBJ1-6 many TRBV3-1 TRBD1 TGTGCCAGCAGCCAAGGTTGGACAGGGAATAATTCACCCCTCCACTTT CASSQGWTGNNSPLHF
TRBJ2-5 few TRBV5-1 TRBD2 TGCGCCAGCAGCTTGAGGGAGGGCCTAGAGACCCAGTACTTC CASSLREGLETQYF
TRBJ1-5 few TRBV19 - TGTGCCAGTACCACTCCAAGGGGGAGCAATCAGCCCCAGCATTTT CASTTPRGSNQPQHF
TRBJ2-1 - TRBV11-1 - TGTGCCAGCAGTCCAGGACCTAACAATGAGCAGTTCTTC CASSPGPNNEQFF
TRBJ1-1 few TRBV6-1 - TGTGCCAGCAGGTCAGGATCTGAAGCTTTCTTT CASRSGSEAFF
TRBJ2-2 - TRBV11-3 TRBD1 TGTGCCAGCAGGCGGACAGGGAACACCGGGGAGCTGTTTTTT CASRRTGNTGELFF
TRBJ2-2 - TRBV24-1 - TGTGCCACCAGTGCGACGGGGCCGAACACCGGGGAGCTGTTTTTT CATSATGPNTGELFF
TRBJ2-5 - TRBV5-4 TRBD1 TGTGCCAGCAGCTTGTGGACAGGTACTTTGACGGAGACCCAGTACTTC CASSLWTGTLTETQYF
TRBJ2-3 - TRBV15 - TGTGCCACCAGCAGATCCTCCAACGGGGAAGCTACGCAGTATTTT CATSRSSNGEATQYF